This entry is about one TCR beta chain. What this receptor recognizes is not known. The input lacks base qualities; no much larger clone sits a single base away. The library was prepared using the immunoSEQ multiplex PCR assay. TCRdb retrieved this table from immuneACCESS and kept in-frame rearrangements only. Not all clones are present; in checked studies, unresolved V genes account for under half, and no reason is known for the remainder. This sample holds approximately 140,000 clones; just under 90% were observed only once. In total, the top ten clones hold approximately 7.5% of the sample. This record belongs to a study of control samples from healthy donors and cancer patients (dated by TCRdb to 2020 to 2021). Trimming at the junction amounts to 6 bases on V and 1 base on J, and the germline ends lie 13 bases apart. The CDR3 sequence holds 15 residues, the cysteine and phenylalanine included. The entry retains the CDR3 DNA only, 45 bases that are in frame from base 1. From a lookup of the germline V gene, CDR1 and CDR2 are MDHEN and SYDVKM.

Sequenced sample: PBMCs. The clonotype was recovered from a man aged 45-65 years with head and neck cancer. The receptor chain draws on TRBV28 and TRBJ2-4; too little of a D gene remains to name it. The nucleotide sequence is TGTGCCAGCAGCCCAATTCCGCCGGCCAAAAACATTCAGTACTTC. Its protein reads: CASSPIPPAKNIQYF.